One sample yielded the 16 T cell receptor beta chains listed below, sequenced in a study of blood T cell repertoires in COVID-19. Sequencing was performed with immunoSEQ multiplex PCR; in TCRdb, only in-frame clones are kept and a portion is missing. The table has a few hundred thousand clones, approximately 86% seen once. Material: peripheral blood. The receptors here all came from a man older than 75 with acute or convalescent COVID-19.

J is TRBJ2-5 and V is TRBV7-9, with 10 bases matching TRBD1. This CDR3 has 16 amino acids. Germline V lookup: CDR1 SEHNR, CDR2 FQNEAQ (reference sequence). V was clipped by 7 bases and J by 5 bases; unmatched bases: 13. As DNA, the CDR3 is TGTGCCAGCATGGGGTGGACAGGGGGAATAGGTGAGACCCAGTACTTC. This sequence encodes CASMGWTGGIGETQYF.

J is TRBJ2-1 and V is TRBV30; 8 bases fit TRBD1. CDR1 and CDR2 from the germline V gene are GTSNPN and SVGIG (reference sequence). This CDR3 spans 12 amino acids. V was clipped by 1 base and J by 10 bases; unmatched bases: 3. In DNA form, the CDR3 reads TGTGCCTGGAGTGCGACAGGGGTAGAGCAGTTCTTC. Its protein product is CAWSATGVEQFF.

The V call is TRBV15, the J call TRBJ1-5; TRBD1 aligns across 7 bases. The germline CDR1 and CDR2 sequences are LNHNV and YYDKDF (reference sequence). V gave up 0 bases and J gave up 7 bases; unmatched junction bases: 9. The CDR3 covers 16 residues. The CDR3 loop reads CATSRDKATGDQPQHF. The CDR3 nucleotides read TGTGCCACCAGCAGAGATAAAGCTACAGGGGACCAGCCCCAGCATTTT.

The sample holds a few counts of this clone. DNA for the CDR3: TGTGCCAGCACCTCTCCAGGGTCTGGGGCCAACGTCCTGACTTTC. Encoded protein: CASTSPGSGANVLTF. This chain joins TRBV6-5 and TRBJ2-6, with a possible D match to TRBD1 (5 bases). CDR3 length: 15 residues. Trimming stripped 7 bases from V and 1 base from J, with 11 bases between. Germline V gene data show CDR1 as MNHEY and CDR2 as SVGAGI.

The chain has TRBV3-1 (or the pseudogene TRBV3-2) and TRBJ2-2, with 15 bases aligning to TRBD2. V shed 1 base, J shed 7 bases, and the junction held 10 bases outside the gene matches. This CDR3 region has 19 residues. Germline loops: CDR1 LGHDT, CDR2 YNNKEL (reference sequence). The CDR3 is CASSQARGLAGGFGGELFF. In DNA form, the CDR3 reads TGTGCCAGCAGCCAAGCCCGCGGACTAGCGGGGGGGTTCGGCGGGGAGCTGTTTTTT.

The rearrangement joins TRBV5-1 to TRBJ1-2; D is perhaps TRBD1 (5 bases). CDR1 and CDR2 (germline): SGHRS, YFSETQ. The CDR3 length is 15 residues. The germline V and J ends were trimmed by 0 bases and 4 bases, with 13 bases remaining between them. The DNA of the CDR3 is TGCGCCAGCAGCTTGGCCTCAGGGTTCGGCTATGGCTACACCTTC. It is translated as CASSLASGFGYGYTF. Full variable domain (rest looked up from reference TRBV5-1 and TRBJ1-2): KAGVTQTPRYLIKTRGQQVTLSCSPISGHRSVSWYQQTPGQGLQFLFEYFSETQRNKGNFPGRFSGRQFSNSRSEMNVSTLELGDSALYLCASSLASGFGYGYTFGSGTRLTVV.

This rearrangement joins TRBV28 to TRBJ1-6, with D possibly matching TRBD1 (5 bases). The V gene's germline CDR1 is MDHEN and CDR2 SYDVKM. The V gene lost 0 bases and the J gene lost 1 base, with 10 bases spanning the gap. The CDR3 extends over 17 amino acids. The CDR3 region has the DNA TGTGCCAGCAGTTTATGGGGGGGAAATTCCTATAATTCACCCCTCCACTTT. Protein sequence: CASSLWGGNSYNSPLHF.

CDR3 DNA sequence: TGTGCCATCAGTCGGGAATTCGGCACTAATGAAAAACTGTTTTTT. Residues: CAISREFGTNEKLFF. The V call is TRBV10-3, the J call TRBJ1-4; D is uncertain. Germline V lookup: CDR1 ENHRY, CDR2 SYGVKD. The CDR3 contains 15 residues. Trimming removed 5 bases at V and 2 bases at J, with 12 bases between.

This clone was counted once. The sample carries other DNA sequences with the same CDR3. The gene calls are TRBV19 and TRBJ1-2, with unresolved D. The germline gives CDR1 LNHDA, CDR2 SQIVND (reference sequence). There are 12 residues in the CDR3. V was cut by 1 base and J by 8 bases, with 8 bases left in between. DNA for the CDR3: TGTGCCAGTAGTATAGGTGGACTCGGCTACACCTTC. Its protein product is CASSIGGLGYTF.

The table lists this clone with a count of one. V and J are TRBV7-2 and TRBJ2-1; possible D gene TRBD2, 6 bases. Germline lookup yields CDR1 SGHTA and CDR2 FQGNSA. V lost 5 bases and J 0 bases, leaving 14 bases between the germline ends. This CDR3 is built from 16 residues. CDR3 sequence: CASSQEPGASYNEQFF. The CDR3 nucleotides read TGTGCCAGCAGCCAGGAGCCGGGAGCCTCCTACAATGAGCAGTTCTTC. The variable domain in full, with the rest retrieved from reference TRBV7-2 and TRBJ2-1, is GAGVSQSPSNKVTEKGKDVELRCDPISGHTALYWYRQSLGQGLEFLIYFQGNSAPDKSGLPSDRFSAERTGGSVSTLTIQRTQQEDSAVYLCASSQEPGASYNEQFFGPGTRLTVL.

This clone was picked up a small number of times. The chain carries TRBV7-9 and TRBJ2-5, with a possible D match to TRBD2 (5 bases). Trimming removed 5 bases at V and 4 bases at J, with 11 bases between. The CDR3 contains 13 residues. Germline values: CDR1 SEHNR, CDR2 FQNEAQ (reference sequence). The CDR3 sequence: CASSGGMGETQYF. In DNA, the CDR3 is TGTGCCAGCAGCGGAGGCATGGGAGAGACCCAGTACTTC.

J is TRBJ1-6 and V is TRBV3-1 (or the pseudogene TRBV3-2), with TRBD1 matching over 11 bases. Unmatched junction bases numbered 0, after V lost 1 base and J lost 7 bases. The length of the CDR3 is 15 residues. CDR1 and CDR2 from the germline V gene are LGHDT and YNNKEL (reference sequence). CDR3 amino acids: CASSQGTGGNSPLHF. CDR3 sequence (DNA): TGTGCCAGCAGCCAAGGGACAGGGGGCAATTCACCCCTCCACTTT.

The chain has TRBV7-2 and TRBJ2-1; possible D gene TRBD2, 5 bases. Germline CDR1 and CDR2: SGHTA and FQGNSA. Trimming stripped 1 base from V and 0 bases from J, with 13 bases between. The CDR3 loop spans 17 amino acids. In DNA form, the CDR3 reads TGTGCCAGCAGCTTAGATGAGGGTTTTAGCTCCTACAATGAGCAGTTCTTC. Translated: CASSLDEGFSSYNEQFF.

This clone has just one count. Other DNA sequences within the sample encode an identical CDR3. The V and J genes are TRBV7-2 and TRBJ1-3; D is perhaps TRBD1 (5 bases). The CDR3 spans 15 residues. Trimming removed 3 bases from V and 0 bases from J, with 9 bases in between. Germline V gives CDR1 SGHTA, CDR2 FQGNSA. In DNA form, the CDR3 reads TGTGCCAGCAGCTTCTCCGGGGGCTCTGGAAACACCATATATTTT. It is translated as CASSFSGGSGNTIYF.

The rearrangement links TRBV6-5 to TRBJ1-5; TRBD1 is a possible D gene (6 bases). The V gene's germline CDR1 is MNHEY and CDR2 SVGAGI. Trimming removed 6 bases from V and 5 bases from J, with 8 bases in between. This CDR3 has 12 residues. Here the CDR3 reads CASRRQDQPQHF. The CDR3 region has the DNA TGTGCCAGCAGGAGACAGGATCAGCCCCAGCATTTT.

The chain couples TRBV7-2 to TRBJ2-2, with no clear D. The V end lost 5 bases, the J end lost 0 bases, and 7 bases lay between the germline ends. The germline CDR1 and CDR2 sequences are SGHTA and FQGNSA. The CDR3 length is 14 residues. The CDR3, as DNA: TGTGCCAGCAGCCCGGTCACGAACACCGGGGAGCTGTTTTTT. Its translation: CASSPVTNTGELFF.